The 16 T cell receptor beta chains below all came from one sample that was sequenced in a study of CD8 T cells in ankylosing spondylitis. The antigens these receptors bind are not known. TCRdb used MiXCR to reprocess the 5' RACE reads, holding one entry per CDR3 protein. The sample lists roughly 470,000 distinct CDR3 sequences, roughly 27% seen once, with approximately 1% in the top ten. Study-wide results and limits: Characteristic of ankylosing spondylitis blood, it appeared, was a TCR beta motif comprising fewer than 10 highly homologous variants.

The sample consisted of blood, either unsorted or a sorted T cell fraction (not recorded which). Receptors were obtained from a male donor with ankylosing spondylitis.

This clonotype was observed a handful of times. The chain employs TRBV5-1 and TRBJ2-7; 12 bases are shared with TRBD1. The CDR3 loop spans 15 amino acids. The V segment lost 3 bases and the J segment 4 bases; nucleotides outside the gene matches: 5. CDR1 is SGHRS and CDR2 is YFSETQ in the germline V gene. The CDR3 nucleotides read TGCGCCAGCAGCTACGGGACAGGGGGCGTTTACGAGCAGTACGTC. Its translation is CASSYGTGGVYEQYV.

V is TRBV10-2 and J is TRBJ1-1; D is uncertain. The V gene's germline CDR1 is WSHSY and CDR2 SAAADI. The V end lost 3 bases, the J end lost 4 bases, and 9 bases lay between the germline ends. The length of the CDR3 is 13 residues. DNA of the CDR3: TGCGCCAGCAGTGACCCGGCGGGCACTGAAGCTTTCTTT. Translating it yields CASSDPAGTEAFF.

The DNA of the CDR3 is TGTGCCACCAGCAGAGAACCTCCGGGACAGGTTGAAGCTTTCTTT. Translating gives CATSREPPGQVEAFF. The chain carries TRBV15 and TRBJ1-1; 8 bases match TRBD1. CDR1 is LNHNV, CDR2 YYDKDF, per germline (reference sequence). Germline trimming cut 0 bases from V and 7 bases from J; bases unmatched to any gene: 7. The length of the CDR3 is 15 residues. The variable domain in full, with the rest retrieved from reference TRBV15 and TRBJ1-1, is DAMVIQNPRYQVTQFGKPVTLSCSQTLNHNVMYWYQQKSSQAPKLLFHYYDKDFNNEADTPDNFQSRRPNTSFCFLDIRSPGLGDTAMYLCATSREPPGQVEAFFGQGTRLTVV.

This clonotype was counted only a few times. J is TRBJ1-6 and V is TRBV5-6; the match to TRBD1 covers 7 bases. Germline CDR1 and CDR2: SGHDT and YYEEEE. J was trimmed by 4 bases and V by 5 bases; bases with no gene match: 9. CDR3 size: 16 residues. The DNA for the CDR3 is TGTGCCAGCAGTCAATTTGACAGGGAATATAATTCACCCCTCCACTTT. Protein: CASSQFDREYNSPLHF. The complete variable domain, with remaining parts taken from reference TRBV5-6 and TRBJ1-6, reads DAGVTQSPTHLIKTRGQQVTLRCSPKSGHDTVSWYQQALGQGPQFIFQYYEEEERQRGNFPDRFSGHQFPNYSSELNVNALLLGDSALYLCASSQFDREYNSPLHFGNGTRLTVT.

The genes are TRBV2 and TRBJ2-1; 11 nucleotides agree with TRBD2. Germline V CDR1 and CDR2: SNHLY, FYNNEI. Trimming cost V 0 bases and J 10 bases; bases outside gene matches: 5. This CDR3 contains 15 residues. CDR3 protein: CASSEAVAGGPEQFF. CDR3 bases: TGTGCCAGCAGTGAAGCGGTAGCGGGAGGGCCCGAGCAGTTCTTC.

This clonotype appeared a few times. The chain joins TRBV25-1 to TRBJ1-2; D remains unclear. Trimming removed 5 bases from V and 5 bases from J, with 18 bases in between. This CDR3 is built from 15 residues. The germline V gene has CDR1 MGHDK and CDR2 SYGVNS. CDR3 DNA sequence: TGTGCCAGCAGTCAAGTGACGGGGAAGTGGTATGGCTACACCTTC. Protein product: CASSQVTGKWYGYTF.

The chain combines TRBV5-5 with TRBJ2-5; no firm D call. V lost 5 bases and J lost 1, with 9 bases in between. Germline lookup yields CDR1 SGHKS and CDR2 YYEKEE (reference sequence). The CDR3 contains 13 residues. The CDR3, as DNA: TGTGCCAGCAGACCAGGCTTCCAAGAGACCCAGTACTTC. Amino acid sequence: CASRPGFQETQYF.

This chain links TRBV5-1 with TRBJ1-1, with D unresolved. V lost 4 bases and J 1 base, leaving 11 bases between the germline ends. This CDR3 has 14 amino acids. In germline, CDR1 is SGHRS, CDR2 YFSETQ. The CDR3 is CASSLAVGNTEAFF. The DNA for the CDR3 is TGCGCCAGCAGCCTGGCCGTCGGGAACACTGAAGCTTTCTTT.

The V gene is TRBV12-3 or TRBV12-4, the J gene TRBJ1-5, with 9 bases fitting TRBD1. Germline trimming cut 5 bases from V and 4 bases from J; bases unmatched to any gene: 6. CDR3 length: 15 residues. CDR3 nucleotide sequence: TGTGCCAGCAGTCCGCGGGACAGGGTAAATCAGCCCCAGCATTTT. As protein: CASSPRDRVNQPQHF.

This clonotype was counted between two and nine times. The V and J genes are TRBV3-1 and TRBJ2-1; 8 bases match TRBD2. This CDR3 is built from 15 residues. Germline V gives CDR1 LGHDT, CDR2 YNNKEL (reference sequence). V was clipped by 3 bases and J by 3 bases; unmatched bases: 4. CDR3 region: CASSQGLVVYNEQFF. The CDR3, as DNA: TGTGCCAGCAGCCAGGGACTAGTGGTCTACAATGAGCAGTTCTTC.

A few counts support this clonotype. CDR3 DNA: TGTGCCAGCAGCTTCGGACAGGGGAACGGCTACACCTTC. As protein: CASSFGQGNGYTF. The chain has TRBV3-1 and TRBJ1-2; 9 positions match TRBD1. Trimming removed 5 bases from V and 8 bases from J; junction bases left unmatched: 6. The CDR3 contains 13 residues. Germline V gives CDR1 LGHDT, CDR2 YNNKEL (reference sequence). Using reference TRBV3-1 and TRBJ1-2 for the parts outside the CDR3, the full variable domain is DTAVSQTPKYLVTQMGNDKSIKCEQNLGHDTMYWYKQDSKKFLKIMFSYNNKELIINETVPNRFSPKSPDKAHLNLHINSLELGDSAVYFCASSFGQGNGYTFGSGTRLTVV.

The chain carries TRBV20-1 and TRBJ2-7, with 10 bases identical to TRBD2. With 2 bases clipped from V and 3 bases from J, the junction kept 4 bases outside the gene matches. CDR3 length: 14 residues. The germline gives CDR1 DFQATT, CDR2 SNEGSKA (reference sequence). Here the CDR3 reads CSARLAGVDYEQYF. For the CDR3, the DNA is TGCAGTGCTAGACTAGCGGGAGTGGACTACGAGCAGTACTTC.

Only a few counts were recorded for this clonotype. The chain carries TRBV4-2 and TRBJ2-7; D might be TRBD1 (6 bases). Trimming removed 0 bases from V and 7 bases from J, with 16 bases in between. CDR3 length: 15 residues. Looked up from germline, CDR1 is LGHNA and CDR2 is YNFKEQ. The CDR3 is CASSQDPGALREQYF. CDR3 coding DNA: TGTGCCAGCAGCCAAGACCCAGGGGCGCTTAGGGAGCAGTACTTC.

This clonotype was found a few times. The chain joins TRBV5-6 to TRBJ2-7; TRBD1 matches 10 bases. The V segment lost 4 bases and the J segment 4 bases; nucleotides outside the gene matches: 5. Germline-derived CDR1 and CDR2 are SGHDT and YYEEEE. The CDR3 extends over 14 amino acids. The DNA for the CDR3 is TGTGCCAGCAGCCAGGGACAGGGGAGGTACGAGCAGTACTTC. It codes for CASSQGQGRYEQYF.

This clonotype was found a few times. The chain links TRBV7-9 to TRBJ2-7, with 7 bases fitting TRBD1. This CDR3 region has 14 residues. With V trimmed by 5 bases and J by 4 bases, 8 bases remained unmatched. Germline loops: CDR1 SEHNR, CDR2 FQNEAQ (reference sequence). As DNA, the CDR3 is TGTGCCAGCAGCGAACAGACAGGGAAATACGAGCAGTACTTC. This sequence encodes CASSEQTGKYEQYF.

V gene TRBV4-2 combines with J gene TRBJ2-3; 9 bases line up with TRBD2. J lost 5 bases, V lost 1 base, and 10 bases had no gene match. The germline CDR1 and CDR2 sequences are LGHNA and YNFKEQ. The CDR3 has 17 amino acids. The CDR3 nucleotides read TGTGCCAGCAGCCAAGGCACCGCGGGAGGGCCCGAAGATACGCAGTATTTT. Protein: CASSQGTAGGPEDTQYF.